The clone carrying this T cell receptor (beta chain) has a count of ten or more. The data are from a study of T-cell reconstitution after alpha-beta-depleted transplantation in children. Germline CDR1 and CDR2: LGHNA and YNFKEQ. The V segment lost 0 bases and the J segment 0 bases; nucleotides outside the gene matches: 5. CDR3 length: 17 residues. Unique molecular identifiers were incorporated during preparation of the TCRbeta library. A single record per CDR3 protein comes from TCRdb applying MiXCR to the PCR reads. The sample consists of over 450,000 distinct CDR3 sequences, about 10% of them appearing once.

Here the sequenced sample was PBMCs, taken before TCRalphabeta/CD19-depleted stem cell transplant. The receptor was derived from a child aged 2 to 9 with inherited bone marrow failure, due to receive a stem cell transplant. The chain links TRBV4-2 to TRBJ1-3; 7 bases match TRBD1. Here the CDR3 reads CASSQDSGGSSGNTIYF. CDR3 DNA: TGTGCCAGCAGCCAAGATTCAGGGGGTTCCTCTGGAAACACCATATATTTT.